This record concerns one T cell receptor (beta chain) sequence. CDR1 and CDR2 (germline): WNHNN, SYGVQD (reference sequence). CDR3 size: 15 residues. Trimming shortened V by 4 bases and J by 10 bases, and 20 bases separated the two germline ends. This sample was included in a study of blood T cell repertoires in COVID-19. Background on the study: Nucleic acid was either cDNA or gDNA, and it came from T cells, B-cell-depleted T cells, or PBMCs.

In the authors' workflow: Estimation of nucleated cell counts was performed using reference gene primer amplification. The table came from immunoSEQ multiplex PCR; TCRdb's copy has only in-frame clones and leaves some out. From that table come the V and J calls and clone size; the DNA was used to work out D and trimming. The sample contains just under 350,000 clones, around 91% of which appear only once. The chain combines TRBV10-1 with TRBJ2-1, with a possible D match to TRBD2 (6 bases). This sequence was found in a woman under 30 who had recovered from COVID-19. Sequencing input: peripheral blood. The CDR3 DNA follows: TGCGCCAGCAGTGGGTGGGAGGCCCCTATTCGAGAGCAGTTCTTC. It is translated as CASSGWEAPIREQFF.